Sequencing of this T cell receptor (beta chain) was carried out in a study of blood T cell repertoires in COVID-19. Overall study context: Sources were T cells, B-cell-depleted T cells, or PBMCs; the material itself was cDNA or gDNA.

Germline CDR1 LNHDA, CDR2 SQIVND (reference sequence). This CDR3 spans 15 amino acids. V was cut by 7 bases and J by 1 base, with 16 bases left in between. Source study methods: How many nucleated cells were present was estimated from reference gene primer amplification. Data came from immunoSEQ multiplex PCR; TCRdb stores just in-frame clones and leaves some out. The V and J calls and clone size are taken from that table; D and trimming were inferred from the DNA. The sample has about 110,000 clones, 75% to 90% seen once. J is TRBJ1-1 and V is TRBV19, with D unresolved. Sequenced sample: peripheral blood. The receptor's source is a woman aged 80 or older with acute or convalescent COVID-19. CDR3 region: CASTETGRGNTEAFF. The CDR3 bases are TGTGCCAGTACCGAAACCGGGCGGGGGAACACTGAAGCTTTCTTT.